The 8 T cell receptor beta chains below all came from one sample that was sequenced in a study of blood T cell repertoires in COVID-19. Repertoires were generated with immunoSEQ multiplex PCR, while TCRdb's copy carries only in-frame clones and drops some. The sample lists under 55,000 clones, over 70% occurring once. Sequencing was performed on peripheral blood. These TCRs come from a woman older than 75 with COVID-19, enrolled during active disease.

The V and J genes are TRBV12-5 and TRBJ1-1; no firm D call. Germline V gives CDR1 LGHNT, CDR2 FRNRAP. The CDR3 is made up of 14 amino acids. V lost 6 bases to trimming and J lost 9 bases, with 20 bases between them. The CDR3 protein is CASGSSTFASQAFF. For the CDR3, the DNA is TGTGCTAGTGGCTCATCCACATTTGCTTCCCAAGCTTTCTTT.

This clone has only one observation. The CDR3 DNA is TGTGCCACCCCATCGAGGACAGGGGGTAATTCACCCCTCCACTTT. This encodes CATPSRTGGNSPLHF. V gene TRBV6-5 combines with J gene TRBJ1-6, with 10 bases identical to TRBD1. Germline-derived CDR1 and CDR2 are MNHEY and SVGAGI. V lost 10 bases, J lost 6 bases, and 9 bases stayed unmatched. The CDR3 length is 15 residues.

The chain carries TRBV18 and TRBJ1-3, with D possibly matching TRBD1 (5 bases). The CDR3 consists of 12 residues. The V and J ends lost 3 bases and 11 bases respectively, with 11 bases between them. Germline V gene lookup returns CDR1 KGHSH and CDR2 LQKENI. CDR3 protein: CASSPTEVPIYF. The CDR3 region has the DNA TGTGCCAGCTCACCGACAGAGGTTCCCATATATTTT.

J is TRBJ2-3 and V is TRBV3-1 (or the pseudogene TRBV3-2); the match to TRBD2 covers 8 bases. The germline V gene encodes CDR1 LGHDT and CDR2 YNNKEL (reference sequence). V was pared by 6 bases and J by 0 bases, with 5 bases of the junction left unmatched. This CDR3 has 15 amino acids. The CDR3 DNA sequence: TGTGCCAGCAGGCGGAGCGGGGGAAGCACAGATACGCAGTATTTT. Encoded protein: CASRRSGGSTDTQYF.

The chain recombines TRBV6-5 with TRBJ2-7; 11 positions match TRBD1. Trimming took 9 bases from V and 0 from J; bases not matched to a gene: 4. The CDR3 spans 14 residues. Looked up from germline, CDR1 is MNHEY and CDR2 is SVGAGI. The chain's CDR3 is CASVGTGGSYEQYF. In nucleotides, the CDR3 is TGTGCCAGTGTCGGGACAGGGGGCTCCTACGAGCAGTACTTC.

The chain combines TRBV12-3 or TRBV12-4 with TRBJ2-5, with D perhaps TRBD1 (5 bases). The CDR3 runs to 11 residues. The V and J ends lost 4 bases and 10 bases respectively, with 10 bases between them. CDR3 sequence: CASSWQTVQYF. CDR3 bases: TGTGCCAGCAGTTGGCAGACAGTCCAGTACTTC.

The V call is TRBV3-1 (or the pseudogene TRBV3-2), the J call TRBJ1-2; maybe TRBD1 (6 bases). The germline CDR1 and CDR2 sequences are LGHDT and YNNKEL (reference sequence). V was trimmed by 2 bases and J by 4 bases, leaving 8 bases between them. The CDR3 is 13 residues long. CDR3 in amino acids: CASSQQGSYGYTF. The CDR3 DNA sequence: TGTGCCAGCAGCCAACAGGGGTCCTATGGCTACACCTTC.

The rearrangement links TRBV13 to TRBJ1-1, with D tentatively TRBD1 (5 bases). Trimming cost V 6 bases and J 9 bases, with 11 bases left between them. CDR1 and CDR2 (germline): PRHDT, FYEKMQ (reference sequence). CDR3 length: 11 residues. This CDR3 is CASRRQSQAFF. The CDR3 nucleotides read TGTGCCAGCAGGAGACAGAGTCAAGCTTTCTTT.